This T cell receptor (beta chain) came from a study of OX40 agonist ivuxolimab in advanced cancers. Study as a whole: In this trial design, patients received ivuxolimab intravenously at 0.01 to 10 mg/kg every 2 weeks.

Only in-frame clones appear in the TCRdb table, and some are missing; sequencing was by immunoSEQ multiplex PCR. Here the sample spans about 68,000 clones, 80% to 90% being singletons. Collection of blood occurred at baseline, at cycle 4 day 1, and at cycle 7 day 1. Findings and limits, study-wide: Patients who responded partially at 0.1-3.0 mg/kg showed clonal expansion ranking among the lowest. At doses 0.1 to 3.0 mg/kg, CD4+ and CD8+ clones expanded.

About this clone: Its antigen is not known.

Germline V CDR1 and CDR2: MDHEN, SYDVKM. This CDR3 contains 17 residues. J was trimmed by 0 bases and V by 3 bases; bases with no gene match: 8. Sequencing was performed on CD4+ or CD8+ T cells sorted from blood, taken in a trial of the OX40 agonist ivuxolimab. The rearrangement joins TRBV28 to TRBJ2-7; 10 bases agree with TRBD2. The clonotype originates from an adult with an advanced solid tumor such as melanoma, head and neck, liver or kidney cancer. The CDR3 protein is CASSLAGLAVSSYEQYF. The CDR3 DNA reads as TGTGCCAGCAGTTTGGCAGGACTAGCGGTTAGCTCCTACGAGCAGTACTTC. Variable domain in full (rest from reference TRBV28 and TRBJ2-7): DVKVTQSSRYLVKRTGEKVFLECVQDMDHENMFWYRQDPGLGLRLIYFSYDVKMKEKGDIPEGYSVSREKKERFSLILESASTNQTSMYLCASSLAGLAVSSYEQYFGPGTRLTVT.